This TCR beta chain was captured in a study of CD8+ T cells in alopecia areata. Looked up from germline, CDR1 is SGHTA and CDR2 is FQGNSA. V lost 1 base and J lost 5, with 11 bases in between. CDR3 length equals 14 residues. Treatment described: oral pan-JAK inhibitor, 5-10 mg twice daily. TCR sequencing used cDNA made by reverse transcription of extracted RNA. This table comes from immunoSEQ multiplex PCR, and its TCRdb copy is limited to in-frame clones, with some not included. The table includes 150,000 or so clones, around 71% detected once. The sequences come from CD4+ T cells sorted from blood, collected at week 4, from a patient treated with tofacitinib. The chain employs TRBV7-2 and TRBJ1-1; tentatively, D is TRBD1 (6 bases). The source is a human donor with alopecia areata. The CDR3 nucleotides read TGTGCCAGCAGCTTAGATAACAGGGCAACTGAAGCTTTCTTT. Translating it yields CASSLDNRATEAFF.